This T cell receptor beta chain derives from a study of T cell changes during pregnancy in multiple sclerosis. The protocol was immunoSEQ multiplex PCR, while the TCRdb copy is restricted to in-frame clones and leaves out a portion. The top ten hold roughly 8.1% of the sample, which has 40,000 or so clones, around 93% seen once. Here the sequenced sample was CD8+ T cells from peripheral blood mononuclear cells, taken in the third trimester of pregnancy. This sequence was found in a female donor with multiple sclerosis, enrolled in a pregnancy study.

This CDR3 reads CASSLAGLGSSGANVLTF. The DNA of the CDR3 is TGTGCCAGCAGCTTGGCCGGGTTGGGGAGCTCTGGGGCCAACGTCCTGACTTTC. The V call is TRBV5-8, the J call TRBJ2-6, with D tentatively TRBD2 (5 bases). CDR3 size: 18 residues. The V end lost 0 bases, the J end lost 0 bases, and 13 bases lay between the germline ends. From germline, CDR1 is SGHTS and CDR2 YDEGEE.